This T cell receptor beta chain was sequenced for a study of blood T cell repertoires in COVID-19. About the research overall: Samples came from the United States, Italy and Spain, spanning acute and convalescent COVID-19. The analysed material was cDNA or gDNA that came from T cells, B-cell-depleted T cells, or PBMCs.

In this sample, this clone turned up a few times. Germline CDR1 and CDR2: SGHRS and YFSETQ. Trimming stripped 2 bases from V and 4 bases from J, with 13 bases between. The CDR3 runs to 14 residues. Method: immunoSEQ multiplex PCR; TCRdb's copy keeps in-frame clones and lacks some. The sample consists of hundreds of thousands of clones, around 88% of them appearing once. This sequence originates from a man at least 80 years old with acute or convalescent COVID-19. What was sequenced was peripheral blood. The chain couples TRBV5-1 to TRBJ2-7; D perhaps matches TRBD1 (5 bases). CDR3 DNA: TGCGCCAGCAGCTTCCTCCCGGACACTTACGAGCAGTACTTC. This gives the protein CASSFLPDTYEQYF.